This record looks at one T cell receptor (beta chain) sequence and its context. The CDR3 covers 12 residues. Trimming removed 1 base at V and 6 bases at J, with 5 bases between. CDR1 and CDR2 from the germline V gene are MGHRA and YSYEKL. Generated by immunoSEQ multiplex PCR, the TCRdb table keeps only in-frame clones and is missing some. The table shows some 50,000 clones, with under 85% occurring only once. These data belong to a study of OX40 agonist ivuxolimab in advanced cancers. The receptor's source is an adult with an advanced solid tumor such as melanoma, head and neck, liver or kidney cancer. V gene TRBV4-1 combines with J gene TRBJ2-3; D unresolved. Specimen: CD4+ or CD8+ T cells sorted from blood, collected in a trial of the OX40 agonist ivuxolimab. CDR3 bases: TGCGCCAGCAGCCAAGGTGTGGATACGCAGTATTTT. Residues: CASSQGVDTQYF.